This T cell receptor (beta chain) was captured by sequencing in a study of shared clonotypes between healthy human individuals. Some clones are missing from TCRdb's copy, which holds only in-frame ones; the method was immunoSEQ multiplex PCR. The sample lists roughly 2 million clones; roughly 95% were seen once. Germline lookup yields CDR1 SNHLY and CDR2 FYNNEI. V lost 7 bases, J lost 3 bases, and 5 bases stayed unmatched. The CDR3 totals 14 residues. Of note for this clone: Its antigen remains unidentified.

Study-wide points: Donors were few, which limited the genetic and exposure-history diversity represented. Naive subsets typically showed greater estimated richness than memory subsets.

This receptor was identified in a man between 18 and 35 years old in good health. The material sequenced was naive CD4+ T cells sorted from blood. The sample's subset: CD45RA+ positively selected. The J gene is TRBJ2-3, the V gene TRBV2; 9 positions match TRBD2. For the CDR3, the DNA is TGTGCCAGCACGAAGACTAGCGGTACAGATACGCAGTATTTT. This translates into CASTKTSGTDTQYF.